This T cell receptor (beta chain) was profiled in a study of cytomegalovirus exposure and HLA in healthy donors. The CDR3 is 14 residues long. Germline-derived CDR1 and CDR2 are SGDLS and YYNGEE. The V gene end was trimmed by 0 bases and the J gene end by 5 bases; junction bases not matched to a gene: 0. Researchers ran the PCR with 60 Vbeta and 13 Jbeta primers. Sequenced by immunoSEQ multiplex PCR; TCRdb stores in-frame clones only, minus some. Here the sample spans over 40,000 clones, 70% to 80% being singletons. This clone was observed a handful of times. The source material was PBMCs. The genes are TRBV9 and TRBJ1-5; the match to TRBD1 covers 9 bases. This TCR derives from a man aged 25 to 40 in good health and CMV-seronegative. For the CDR3, the DNA is TGTGCCAGCAGCGTAGGACAGGGGGATCAGCCCCAGCATTTT. Its protein is CASSVGQGDQPQHF.